The rows below give T cell receptor beta chains drawn from one sample of a study of human thymus T cells. The data were produced by immunoSEQ multiplex PCR, yet TCRdb's version contains in-frame clones alone and is incomplete. The sample includes 60,000 to 75,000 clones, 85% to 95% of them seen just once. Sequences were obtained from thymus tissue. Receptors were obtained from a girl less than two years old with a congenital heart defect but otherwise immunologically healthy. CDR3s include the opening cysteine and the closing phenylalanine or tryptophan. A D gene is named only where the DNA matches it firmly.

TRBV29-1,NA,TRBJ1-2,CSVERGTGGPNYGYTF,TGCAGCGTTGAAAGGGGGACGGGGGGACCTAACTATGGCTACACCTTC
TRBV7-9,TRBD1,TRBJ1-2,CASSYQGGYGYTF,TGTGCCAGCAGCTATCAGGGGGGCTATGGCTACACCTTC
TRBV30,NA,TRBJ2-7,CAWTPGLYYEQYF,TGTGCCTGGACTCCGGGACTTTACTACGAGCAGTACTTC
TRBV5-4,NA,TRBJ1-4,CASSPAGSHNEKLFF,TGTGCCAGCAGCCCAGCCGGGTCCCACAATGAAAAACTGTTTTTT
TRBV28,TRBD1,TRBJ1-2,CASILTQGAKSYGYTF,TGTGCCAGCATACTCACACAGGGGGCAAAGAGCTATGGCTACACCTTC
TRBV4-1,TRBD2,TRBJ2-1,CASSQVVSGGGSGNEQFF,TGCGCCAGCAGCCAAGTGGTGAGCGGGGGAGGGTCTGGCAATGAGCAGTTCTTC
TRBV4-2,NA,TRBJ1-1,CASSQAQGKMNTEAFF,TGTGCCAGCAGCCAAGCGCAGGGAAAAATGAACACTGAAGCTTTCTTT
TRBV10-1,NA,TRBJ2-3,CASMPGAGPQYF,TGCGCCAGCATGCCCGGGGCAGGGCCGCAGTATTTT
TRBV7-2,NA,TRBJ2-1,CASSLRRVENEQFF,TGTGCCAGCAGCTTACGTCGAGTTGAGAATGAGCAGTTCTTC
TRBV15,NA,TRBJ2-2,CATSGRRTGELFF,TGTGCCACCAGCGGCCGGAGGACCGGGGAGCTGTTTTTT
TRBV29-1,NA,TRBJ1-2,CSVDVQGVYGYTF,TGCAGCGTTGATGTACAGGGAGTCTATGGCTACACCTTC
TRBV9,NA,TRBJ2-2,CASSAPGTPGELFF,TGTGCCAGCAGCGCTCCAGGAACCCCCGGGGAGCTGTTTTTT
TRBV28,TRBD2,TRBJ2-3,CASSLLGAGVEMVSTDTQYF,TGTGCCAGCAGTTTATTAGGCGCGGGGGTGGAGATGGTTAGCACAGATACGCAGTATTTT
TRBV15,TRBD1,TRBJ2-5,CATSSRTGETQYF,TGTGCCACCAGCAGTCGGACAGGGGAGACCCAGTACTTC
TRBV7-2,TRBD1,TRBJ1-1,CASRTDRVGTEAFF,TGTGCCAGCAGGACCGACAGGGTTGGCACTGAAGCTTTCTTT
TRBV27,TRBD1,TRBJ2-1,CASRTGGDCNEQFF,TGTGCCAGTAGAACAGGGGGAGATTGCAATGAGCAGTTCTTC
TRBV27,NA,TRBJ1-2,CASRATDSLSFYGYTF,TGTGCCAGCAGAGCTACGGACAGCCTAAGTTTTTATGGCTACACCTTC
TRBV18,NA,TRBJ1-3,CASSGRLFPGNTIYF,TGTGCCAGCTCAGGCCGGCTCTTTCCTGGAAACACCATATATTTT
TRBV4-2,NA,TRBJ2-1,CASGQRVTNEQFF,TGTGCCAGCGGGCAGAGGGTTACAAATGAGCAGTTCTTC
TRBV27,TRBD2,TRBJ2-7,CASSLHRLSGNPFEQYF,TGTGCCAGCAGTTTACATCGACTAAGCGGGAATCCCTTCGAGCAGTACTTC
TRBV28,NA,TRBJ1-2,CASSTPPRDANYGYTF,TGTGCCAGCAGTACCCCCCCCAGGGACGCTAACTATGGCTACACCTTC
TRBV6-5,NA,TRBJ2-7,CASSYGGGQGSYEQYF,TGTGCCAGCAGTTACGGCGGGGGACAAGGATCCTACGAGCAGTACTTC
TRBV27,TRBD1,TRBJ1-1,CASSLRGGLNTEAFF,TGTGCCAGCAGTTTGAGAGGGGGCTTGAACACTGAAGCTTTCTTT
TRBV2,TRBD1,TRBJ2-1,CASIVQGAGNEQFF,TGTGCCAGCATCGTACAGGGGGCTGGCAATGAGCAGTTCTTC
TRBV10-1,NA,TRBJ2-7,CASSESKIHGSNHEQYF,TGCGCCAGCAGTGAGTCGAAAATACACGGGAGTAACCACGAGCAGTACTTC
TRBV4-3,TRBD2,TRBJ2-2,CASSQDLGLDPGELFF,TGCGCCAGCAGCCAAGATTTAGGACTAGATCCCGGGGAGCTGTTTTTT
TRBV30,NA,TRBJ1-1,CAWSARGRNTEAFF,TGTGCCTGGAGTGCACGGGGGAGGAACACTGAAGCTTTCTTT
TRBV10-3,NA,TRBJ2-2,CAISDKGGRNTGELFF,TGTGCCATCAGTGATAAGGGTGGAAGGAACACCGGGGAGCTGTTTTTT
TRBV28,TRBD1,TRBJ1-5,CASSLDPTGGGQGQPQHF,TGTGCCAGCAGTCTCGACCCGACAGGGGGAGGGCAAGGGCAGCCCCAGCATTTT
TRBV2,TRBD1,TRBJ2-1,CASSQVRDRGLSEQFF,TGTGCCAGCAGTCAAGTCCGGGACAGGGGTCTCAGTGAGCAGTTCTTC
TRBV10-1,NA,TRBJ2-3,CASSTGQTSKADTQYF,TGCGCCAGCTCGACGGGCCAGACTAGTAAGGCGGATACGCAGTATTTT